The clone carrying this T cell receptor beta chain was counted only a few times. The antigen remains undetermined. The sample belongs to a study of T cell repertoires in cytomegalovirus infection. Whole-study context: It was recently identified HLA-C-restricted and well-studied HLA-B-restricted CMV epitopes that the study used. CMV infection plus the matching HLA type was flagged by public TCR beta signatures. General observations from the study: Carriers of CMV and the relevant HLA type were discriminated by public TCR beta frequency. CMV-specific TCR beta clonotypes restricted by HLA-C were the ones dominating the ex vivo response.

TCRdb recomputed calls from the reads with MiXCR, one row per CDR3 protein. Of about 770,000 distinct CDR3 sequences listed, roughly 29% are singletons. The V end was cut by 2 bases, the J end by 2 bases, with 14 bases between. This CDR3 is built from 16 residues. Germline V CDR1 and CDR2: MNHEY, SVGAGI. The source was cultured CD8+ T cells from PBMCs, collected from culture after CMV antigen stimulation. V and J are TRBV6-5 and TRBJ2-3; the D is unclear. The sequence came from a human donor in good health (CMV status not recorded). Some clones in this sample may be carry-over from other donors' samples. The CDR3 sequence is CASSYGQAGYTDTQYF. The CDR3 DNA is TGTGCCAGCAGTTACGGGCAGGCCGGCTACACAGATACGCAGTATTTT.